This TCR beta chain appears in the sequencing data of a study of T cells in tuberculosis. The CDR3 is 13 residues long. Germline assignment: CDR1 SQVTM and CDR2 ANQGSEA. Trimming stripped 4 bases from V and 0 bases from J, with 9 bases between. Chain pairing is unknown; alpha and beta were sequenced separately. Method: immunoSEQ multiplex PCR; TCRdb's copy keeps in-frame clones and lacks some. The repertoire has 80,000 to 100,000 clones, approximately 90% of them found once; the top ten carry under 2.5%. Sorting used thawed, overnight-rested PBMC stained with anti-CD3, a viability dye and GMM-loaded CD1B tetramer. C32 glucose monomycolate from Rhodococcus equi was loaded onto the CD1B tetramers. PBMC for tetramer sorting were first depleted of CD14-expressing monocytes.

The TCR sequence derives from an adult woman with latent tuberculosis. This chain joins TRBV29-1 and TRBJ1-1; weak D call: TRBD1 (5 bases). What was sequenced was CD1b-GMM tetramer-negative cells sorted from PBMCs. This CDR3 is CSVGGQLNTEAFF. DNA for the CDR3: TGCAGCGTTGGTGGACAACTGAACACTGAAGCTTTCTTT.